This paragraph reports one TCR beta chain. Its antigen has not been determined. No base-level quality is on record; no much larger clone is a single base apart. Ficoll-Paque density gradient centrifugation was used to isolate PBMCs. The sample is drawn from a study of T-cell memory formation after mild COVID-19 (dated by TCRdb to the early 2020s). Study-level background: Most TCR sequence clusters were specific to one of the two donors. In a couple of donors, T-cell clones that expanded and contracted after mild COVID-19 were tracked by sequencing TCRalpha and TCRbeta repertoires over time. Two young, previously healthy adult volunteers, one female and one male, were included in the cohort.

The listed sequencing device is Illumina NovaSeq 6000. TCRalpha and TCRbeta cDNA libraries were built by 5'RACE with constant-segment primers, adding sample barcodes and unique molecular identifiers. RNA was extracted from every sample with Trizol reagent. Libraries were amplified in two PCR steps, with a second sample barcode and Illumina TruSeq adapters added in the second step. Libraries were sequenced on an Illumina NovaSeq with 2 x 150 bp paired-end reads. On the study's bioinformatics: The reads were demultiplexed and collapsed into UMI-guided consensus sequences using migec v1.2.7. Using mixcr v2.1.11, the UMI consensuses were aligned to TRA and TRB V and J templates and assembled into clonotypes. A clonotype was counted as expanded or contracted only if both edgeR and NoisET called the change significant, with noise models trained on biological replicates. edgeR calls used a false discovery rate-adjusted p below 0.01 and a log2 fold-change threshold of 1. PCA with hierarchical clustering of max-normalized trajectories of the 1000 most abundant clonotypes was used as exploratory dynamics analysis. The CD4 or CD8 phenotype of responding clones was assigned using the separately sequenced CD4+ and CD8+ repertoires. Using fastp at Q25 and MiXCR, TCRdb reprocessed the public reads and kept productive beta chains. Each entry merges the rows of one CDR3 protein and shows their most common DNA and genes. The V and J calls, along with clone size, are taken from TCRdb and not from the paper's own processing. This sample gives 180,000 or so distinct CDR3 sequences in total; around 10% of them show up just once. Roughly 3.8% of the sample goes to the ten largest clones.

The germline V gene specifies MDHEN as CDR1 and SYDVKM as CDR2. V and J are truncated by 4 bases and 4 bases respectively, leaving an intervening sequence of 14 bases. The CDR3 goes from the cysteine to the phenylalanine over 16 residues. The read is trimmed to its CDR3 DNA, 48 bases read in frame from base 1. Here is what the overall study found, with its caveats: From day 15 to 85, contracting clones showed balanced CD4/CD8 phenotypes, whereas a second wave of clones that expanded from day 15 to 37 leaned towards CD4+. The study covered only a couple of mild cases, and larger cohorts including severe cases with pre-infection samples were considered necessary. The second-wave clones that peaked on day 37 were not confirmed to be SARS-CoV-2 specific. Contracting CD4+ clones were located mainly in the CM and EM memory subsets, whereas CD8+ clones were found to be enriched in EMRA. Some responding clones were found in pre-infection memory, which suggests that pre-existing cross-reactive memory T cells took part in the SARS-CoV-2 response.

The receptor was derived from a man aged 18-30 years who had mild COVID-19 (a few samples of this study predate the infection). The sample titles of this study are shuffled in the database, so cell type and time point are left out; the donor was told from shared clones. The sequence is built from TRBV28 and TRBJ1-6; the D gene assignment is ambiguous. Material for sequencing was PBMCs or a T cell subset sorted from them (not recorded which). The CDR3 is CASSSGAAIYNSPLHF. The DNA reads as follows: TGTGCCAGCAGTTCGGGAGCAGCAATTTATAATTCACCCCTCCACTTT.